Listed below are T cell receptor beta chains from one sample, sequenced in a study of response to subunit inactivated influenza vaccine. Via MiXCR, TCRdb re-called the RT-PCR reads, giving one row per CDR3 protein. The table lists about 540,000 distinct CDR3 sequences, 20% to 25% of them singletons. These sequences were also reported in another study, on T cells expressing NK-cell markers.

The sequencing here drew on CD4+ T cells sorted from PBMCs, taken about 12 days after vaccination. These receptors were collected from a man in his fifties who received an inactivated influenza vaccine. Each CDR3 is given with its conserved first and last residue. Each record gives: clone size, D gene, J gene, V gene, CDR3 DNA, CDR3 protein. A D gene is named only where the DNA matches it firmly. Clone size is stated in some rows and not others, as once, few, many or a class when expanded.

clone size: .; D gene: .; J gene: TRBJ2-1; V gene: TRBV4-3; CDR3 DNA: TGCGCCAGCAGCCAAGAGGTTAAGGGGTCTGAGCAGTTCTTC; CDR3 protein: CASSQEVKGSEQFF
clone size: .; D gene: TRBD2; J gene: TRBJ2-1; V gene: TRBV6-1; CDR3 DNA: TGTGCCAGCAGTCGGGGACTAGCGGGGGGGGCTACAGGGCAGTTCTTC; CDR3 protein: CASSRGLAGGATGQFF
clone size: few; D gene: .; J gene: TRBJ2-3; V gene: TRBV24-1; CDR3 DNA: TGTGCCACCAGTGATTTTAAACGGTATACGCAGTATTTT; CDR3 protein: CATSDFKRYTQYF
clone size: .; D gene: .; J gene: TRBJ2-2; V gene: TRBV6-5; CDR3 DNA: TGTGCCAGCAACACGAACACCGGGGAGCTGTTTTTT; CDR3 protein: CASNTNTGELFF
clone size: .; D gene: TRBD1; J gene: TRBJ2-7; V gene: TRBV4-3; CDR3 DNA: TGCGCCAGCAGCCAAAGGACAGGGAGCGACGAGCAGTACTTC; CDR3 protein: CASSQRTGSDEQYF
clone size: .; D gene: TRBD1; J gene: TRBJ2-1; V gene: TRBV10-3; CDR3 DNA: TGTGCCAGCCGGGGACAGGGGGATCACAATGAGCAGTTCTTC; CDR3 protein: CASRGQGDHNEQFF
clone size: few; D gene: TRBD1; J gene: TRBJ1-4; V gene: TRBV12-3/TRBV12-4; CDR3 DNA: TGTGCCAGCAGTTTCCTAGGACAGGGGGCTCGAGAAAAACTGTTTTTT; CDR3 protein: CASSFLGQGAREKLFF
clone size: few; D gene: TRBD2; J gene: TRBJ2-7; V gene: TRBV7-2; CDR3 DNA: TGTGCCAGCAGCCCGACTAGCGGGAGGAGCGAGCAGTACTTC; CDR3 protein: CASSPTSGRSEQYF
clone size: .; D gene: TRBD2; J gene: TRBJ2-1; V gene: TRBV18; CDR3 DNA: TGTGCCAGCTCACCACCGGCTAGCGGGGGGGCTGGTGAGCAGTTCTTC; CDR3 protein: CASSPPASGGAGEQFF
clone size: few; D gene: .; J gene: TRBJ1-2; V gene: TRBV5-1; CDR3 DNA: TGCGCCAGCAGCTTGGAGTACTCTACCTATGGCTACACCTTC; CDR3 protein: CASSLEYSTYGYTF
clone size: .; D gene: .; J gene: TRBJ2-3; V gene: TRBV20-1; CDR3 DNA: TGCAGTGCTAGAGATCCCAGAACAAGCACAGATACGCAGTATTTT; CDR3 protein: CSARDPRTSTDTQYF
clone size: .; D gene: TRBD1; J gene: TRBJ2-5; V gene: TRBV5-1; CDR3 DNA: TGCGCCAGCAGCTCACAGGGGACGGGGACCCAGTACTTC; CDR3 protein: CASSSQGTGTQYF
clone size: .; D gene: TRBD2; J gene: TRBJ2-7; V gene: TRBV3-1; CDR3 DNA: TGTGCCAGCAGCCCGGGACTAGGTCTCTCCGAGCAGTACTTC; CDR3 protein: CASSPGLGLSEQYF
clone size: few; D gene: .; J gene: TRBJ2-5; V gene: TRBV5-6; CDR3 DNA: TGTGCCAGCAGCTTGGTAGGGGGGGCGGGCCAAGAGACCCAGTACTTC; CDR3 protein: CASSLVGGAGQETQYF
clone size: .; D gene: TRBD2; J gene: TRBJ2-1; V gene: TRBV20-1; CDR3 DNA: TGCAGTGCTAGAGAGCGCAGGACTAGCAATGAGCAGTTCTTC; CDR3 protein: CSARERRTSNEQFF
clone size: .; D gene: .; J gene: TRBJ2-7; V gene: TRBV6-1; CDR3 DNA: TGTGCCAGCACACCGAGGGGGACTGCGTCCTACGAGCAGTACTTC; CDR3 protein: CASTPRGTASYEQYF
clone size: few; D gene: .; J gene: TRBJ2-5; V gene: TRBV5-1; CDR3 DNA: TGCGCCAGCAGCTTTTTTTTAGGGGATCAAGAGACCCAGTACTTC; CDR3 protein: CASSFFLGDQETQYF
clone size: few; D gene: TRBD1; J gene: TRBJ2-5; V gene: TRBV6-2/TRBV6-3; CDR3 DNA: TGTGCCAGCAGCCACGGGACAGGGAGGAGAGAGACCCAGTACTTC; CDR3 protein: CASSHGTGRRETQYF
clone size: .; D gene: TRBD1; J gene: TRBJ1-6; V gene: TRBV20-1; CDR3 DNA: TGCAGTGCTAGGAGGGGACAGAACTATAATTCACCCCTCCACTTT; CDR3 protein: CSARRGQNYNSPLHF
clone size: .; D gene: .; J gene: TRBJ1-6; V gene: TRBV3-1; CDR3 DNA: TGTGCCAGCAGAAGCTCCTATAATTCACCCCTCCCCTTT; CDR3 protein: CASRSSYNSPLPF
clone size: .; D gene: .; J gene: TRBJ2-3; V gene: TRBV18; CDR3 DNA: TGTGCCAGCTCACCATTCGCTGCAGATACGCAGTATTTT; CDR3 protein: CASSPFAADTQYF
clone size: .; D gene: .; J gene: TRBJ2-1; V gene: TRBV7-9; CDR3 DNA: TGTGCCAGCAGCTTAGAAGGGGGGTATGAGCAGTTCTTC; CDR3 protein: CASSLEGGYEQFF
clone size: few; D gene: .; J gene: TRBJ2-7; V gene: TRBV4-1; CDR3 DNA: TGCGCCAGCAGCCAAGGGAAGGGATCCGAGCAGTACTTC; CDR3 protein: CASSQGKGSEQYF
clone size: few; D gene: TRBD1; J gene: TRBJ2-5; V gene: TRBV5-1; CDR3 DNA: TGCGCCAGCAGCTTGGTTAGGACAGGACCAGAGACCCAGTACTTC; CDR3 protein: CASSLVRTGPETQYF
clone size: few; D gene: TRBD1; J gene: TRBJ1-5; V gene: TRBV3-1; CDR3 DNA: TGTGCCAGCAGCCAAACGACAGGGTGGGGAAATCAGCCCCAGCATTTT; CDR3 protein: CASSQTTGWGNQPQHF
clone size: few; D gene: .; J gene: TRBJ2-3; V gene: TRBV30; CDR3 DNA: TGTGCCTGGTCTTCTACGGGCGGGGATACGCAGTATTTT; CDR3 protein: CAWSSTGGDTQYF
clone size: many; D gene: .; J gene: TRBJ2-7; V gene: TRBV10-3; CDR3 DNA: TGTGCCATCAGTGAGTCTGGCGAGCAGTACTTC; CDR3 protein: CAISESGEQYF
clone size: .; D gene: TRBD2; J gene: TRBJ2-3; V gene: TRBV7-2; CDR3 DNA: TGTGCCAGCAGCTTAGTGGCGGGGGGGCTCACAGATACGCAGTATTTT; CDR3 protein: CASSLVAGGLTDTQYF
clone size: .; D gene: .; J gene: TRBJ2-1; V gene: TRBV18; CDR3 DNA: TGTGCCAGCTCACCTTCGACTAGGGAGCAGTTCTTC; CDR3 protein: CASSPSTREQFF
clone size: .; D gene: TRBD1; J gene: TRBJ1-5; V gene: TRBV7-2; CDR3 DNA: TGTGCCAGCAGCCTAGTAGGACAGGCCAATCAGCCCCAGCATTTT; CDR3 protein: CASSLVGQANQPQHF
clone size: few; D gene: TRBD2; J gene: TRBJ2-3; V gene: TRBV18; CDR3 DNA: TGTGCCAGCTCCGGAGCGGGAGCGGGGAGTAGCACAGATACGCAGTATTTT; CDR3 protein: CASSGAGAGSSTDTQYF
clone size: .; D gene: .; J gene: TRBJ1-6; V gene: TRBV12-3/TRBV12-4; CDR3 DNA: TGTGCCAGCAGCCTGAGACAGGTAGATTCACCCCTCCACTTT; CDR3 protein: CASSLRQVDSPLHF
clone size: once; D gene: .; J gene: TRBJ2-6; V gene: TRBV20-1; CDR3 DNA: TGCAGTGCTAGAGAGGGCCGCTCTGGGGCCAACGTCCTGACTTTC; CDR3 protein: CSAREGRSGANVLTF
clone size: .; D gene: TRBD1; J gene: TRBJ1-4; V gene: TRBV6-5; CDR3 DNA: TGTGCCAGCAGTTACGCCACAGGGGAGGAAGAAAAACTGTTTTTT; CDR3 protein: CASSYATGEEEKLFF
clone size: .; D gene: .; J gene: TRBJ2-5; V gene: TRBV7-6; CDR3 DNA: TGTGCCAGCAGCTTACGGGGGGCCGGGGAGACCCAGTACTTC; CDR3 protein: CASSLRGAGETQYF
clone size: few; D gene: TRBD1; J gene: TRBJ1-1; V gene: TRBV20-1; CDR3 DNA: TGCAGTGCATCCCAGGGGGGCTCGAACACTGAAGCTTTCTTT; CDR3 protein: CSASQGGSNTEAFF
clone size: .; D gene: TRBD2; J gene: TRBJ2-7; V gene: TRBV2; CDR3 DNA: TGTGCCAGCAGCCTAGCGGCGGCCTCCGTCGTGGAGCAGTACTTC; CDR3 protein: CASSLAAASVVEQYF
clone size: .; D gene: TRBD2; J gene: TRBJ2-3; V gene: TRBV20-1; CDR3 DNA: TGCAGTGCTCCGATTTCTAGCGGCTACACAGATACGCAGTATTTT; CDR3 protein: CSAPISSGYTDTQYF
clone size: .; D gene: .; J gene: TRBJ2-1; V gene: TRBV18; CDR3 DNA: TGTGCCAGCTCACCACTGGACAGCTACAATGAGCAGTTCTTC; CDR3 protein: CASSPLDSYNEQFF
clone size: few; D gene: .; J gene: TRBJ2-7; V gene: TRBV5-1; CDR3 DNA: TGCGCCAGCAGCTGGGGGGCCGGTTCGGCCGAGCAGTACTTC; CDR3 protein: CASSWGAGSAEQYF
clone size: .; D gene: .; J gene: TRBJ2-5; V gene: TRBV2; CDR3 DNA: TGTGCCAGCAGTTACAGGAACCCCCCAGAGACCCAGTACTTC; CDR3 protein: CASSYRNPPETQYF
clone size: .; D gene: .; J gene: TRBJ2-1; V gene: TRBV4-3; CDR3 DNA: TGCGCCAGCAGCCAAGATCCCCTAGGAAGCGGGCCGTACAATGAGCAGTTCTTC; CDR3 protein: CASSQDPLGSGPYNEQFF
clone size: few; D gene: .; J gene: TRBJ2-3; V gene: TRBV6-1; CDR3 DNA: TGTGCCAGCAGTCCCGGACAGCTAGTTATTAGGGGCACAGATACGCAGTATTTT; CDR3 protein: CASSPGQLVIRGTDTQYF
clone size: .; D gene: TRBD2; J gene: TRBJ2-1; V gene: TRBV20-1; CDR3 DNA: TGCAGTGCTAGCGACCCTGGACTAGTCTCCTACAATGAGCAGTTCTTC; CDR3 protein: CSASDPGLVSYNEQFF
clone size: .; D gene: .; J gene: TRBJ2-1; V gene: TRBV2; CDR3 DNA: TGTGCCAGCAATACCGACTACAATGAGCAGTGCTTC; CDR3 protein: CASNTDYNEQCF